The 9 T cell receptor beta chains presented below share a single source sample, sequenced in a study of blood T cell repertoires in COVID-19. TCRdb's table, derived via immunoSEQ multiplex PCR, lists solely in-frame clones and lacks some. Counted here are under 300,000 clones, 88% occurring once; the ten biggest clones make up roughly 0.8%. The sample was peripheral blood. These receptors all come from a young woman with acute or convalescent COVID-19.

The chain uses TRBV2 and TRBJ1-4; the D is unclear. The CDR3 loop spans 14 amino acids. V shed 4 bases and J shed 6 bases, with 12 bases lying between them. CDR1 is SNHLY and CDR2 is FYNNEI in the germline V gene. CDR3 nucleotides: TGTGCCAGCAGTGCCCGGACGGGAGATGAAAAACTGTTTTTT. Translated: CASSARTGDEKLFF.

Only a few counts were recorded for this clone. This chain links TRBV14 with TRBJ2-3; tentative D call: TRBD1 (5 bases). This CDR3 contains 16 residues. Per germline, CDR1 SGHDN and CDR2 FVKESK. V shed 1 base and J shed 1 base, with 12 bases lying between them. In DNA, the CDR3 is TGTGCCAGCAGCCAAGCCAGGGCGGCCCGCACAGATACGCAGTATTTT. This gives the protein CASSQARAARTDTQYF.

The chain uses TRBV7-9 and TRBJ2-1; TRBD1 aligns across 8 bases. Germline values: CDR1 SEHNR, CDR2 FQNEAQ (reference sequence). After removal of 5 bases from V and 3 bases from J, the junction contained 6 bases not matched to a gene. CDR3 length: 15 amino acids. This chain's CDR3 is CASSLRDRGYNEQFF. The CDR3 DNA reads TGTGCCAGCAGCCTCCGCGACAGGGGCTACAATGAGCAGTTCTTC.

The V call is TRBV20-1, the J call TRBJ2-4, with a tentative D call TRBD1 (6 bases). The CDR3 extends over 11 amino acids. The germline CDR1 and CDR2 sequences are DFQATT and SNEGSKA (reference sequence). Trimming took 3 bases from V and 6 from J, leaving 6 bases between them. The CDR3 DNA reads as TGCAGTGCTAGGACAGGAAACATTCAGTACTTC. This gives the protein CSARTGNIQYF.

The chain recombines TRBV14 with TRBJ2-1; D unresolved. From germline, CDR1 is SGHDN and CDR2 FVKESK. This CDR3 region has 12 residues. V lost 3 bases and J 3 bases, leaving 3 bases between the germline ends. CDR3 DNA: TGTGCCAGCAGCCACATCTACAATGAGCAGTTCTTC. Translating it yields CASSHIYNEQFF.

The V gene is TRBV5-4, the J gene TRBJ1-1; D possibly corresponds to TRBD1 (6 bases). V was shortened by 4 bases and J by 4 bases, with 20 bases between the two germline ends. The CDR3 runs 16 residues. Looked up from germline, CDR1 is SGHNT and CDR2 is YYREEE (reference sequence). The CDR3 DNA follows: TGTGCCAGCAGCCCCCCCGGTGGGGGGGCGGGCACTGAAGCTTTCTTT. Residues: CASSPPGGGAGTEAFF.

The chain couples TRBV18 to TRBJ2-5, with D unresolved. V was trimmed by 3 bases and J by 2 bases, leaving 4 bases between them. Germline V gene sequence: CDR1 KGHSH, CDR2 LQKENI. This CDR3 is built from 12 residues. The CDR3 here is CASSPTQETQYF. For the CDR3, the DNA is TGTGCCAGCTCACCTACTCAAGAGACCCAGTACTTC.

The V call is TRBV6-2 or TRBV6-3, the J call TRBJ2-7; TRBD2 aligns across 7 bases. Germline V lookup: CDR1 MNHEY, CDR2 SVGEGT. V was clipped by 2 bases and J by 4 bases; unmatched bases: 14. This CDR3 contains 17 residues. CDR3 DNA: TGTGCCAGCAGTTACAGACTAGCCACCGCCCTTTATTACGAGCAGTACTTC. Protein sequence: CASSYRLATALYYEQYF.

The rearrangement links TRBV29-1 to TRBJ2-3; no clear D. V lost 6 bases, J lost 4 bases, and 5 bases lay in between. The CDR3 runs to 10 residues. Germline assignment: CDR1 SQVTM and CDR2 ANQGSEA. The CDR3 here is CSVAADTQYF. The CDR3 DNA sequence: TGCAGCGTGGCTGCAGATACGCAGTATTTT.